Below are 21 T cell receptor beta chains sequenced from a single sample in a study of T cells in narcolepsy. Generated by immunoSEQ multiplex PCR, the TCRdb table keeps only in-frame clones and is missing some. This table holds 31,000 or so clones, almost 90% found once. The specimen was CD45RA- memory CD4+ T cells from PBMCs. The receptors were sampled from a human donor with narcolepsy.

The chain links TRBV2 to TRBJ2-1; possibly TRBD2 for D (7 bases). The germline V gene has CDR1 SNHLY and CDR2 FYNNEI. The CDR3 loop spans 15 amino acids. The V end was cut by 1 base, the J end by 8 bases, with 15 bases between. The CDR3 protein is CASSEDWGGPDEQFF. The CDR3 DNA reads as TGTGCCAGCAGTGAAGATTGGGGGGGGCCTGATGAGCAGTTCTTC.

The count of this clone is one. This chain uses TRBV6-4 with TRBJ2-1, with TRBD2 matching 14 bases. CDR1 is MRHNA, CDR2 SNTAGT, per germline. The length of the CDR3 is 14 residues. V shed 6 bases, J shed 7 bases, and the junction held 2 bases outside the gene matches. The DNA of the CDR3 is TGTGCCAGCAGAAGACTAGCGGGAGGGAATGAGCAGTTCTTC. Encoded protein: CASRRLAGGNEQFF.

V usage is TRBV7-2 and J usage is TRBJ2-7; 7 nucleotides align to TRBD1. V gave up 4 bases and J gave up 6 bases; unmatched junction bases: 6. The CDR3 has 13 amino acids. Germline V gene data show CDR1 as SGHTA and CDR2 as FQGNSA. CDR3 coding DNA: TGTGCCAGCAGCTCGACAGGGAACGGCGAGCAGTACTTC. As protein: CASSSTGNGEQYF.

V and J are TRBV15 and TRBJ1-2, with 7 bases matching TRBD1. The J segment lost 6 bases and the V segment lost 0 bases, leaving 4 bases of the junction unmatched. The length of the CDR3 is 14 residues. Germline CDR1 and CDR2: LNHNV and YYDKDF (reference sequence). This CDR3 reads CATSRDLTGDGYTF. CDR3 in DNA: TGTGCCACCAGCAGAGATCTCACAGGGGATGGCTACACCTTC.

This sequence joins TRBV20-1 and TRBJ1-4; no clear D. The CDR3 is made up of 11 amino acids. V lost 2 bases and J lost 8, with 6 bases in between. Germline CDR1 and CDR2: DFQATT and SNEGSKA (reference sequence). Here the CDR3 DNA reads TGCAGTGCTAGAATGGGGGAAAAACTGTTTTTT. Its protein product is CSARMGEKLFF.

This chain uses TRBV6-5 with TRBJ1-1; D is uncertain. V lost 8 bases and J lost 0, with 10 bases in between. CDR1 MNHEY and CDR2 SVGAGI come from the germline V gene. This CDR3 has 13 residues. The CDR3 sequence is CASRLVLNTEAFF. The CDR3 bases are TGTGCCAGCCGACTCGTTTTGAACACTGAAGCTTTCTTT.

The chain links TRBV6-5 to TRBJ2-2, with TRBD2 matching over 7 bases. CDR1 is MNHEY and CDR2 is SVGAGI in the germline V gene. J lost 0 bases, V lost 8 bases, and 6 bases had no gene match. The CDR3 is 15 residues long. CDR3 sequence: CASVLAAANTGELFF. CDR3 DNA: TGTGCCAGCGTTCTAGCGGCCGCGAACACCGGGGAGCTGTTTTTT.

This clone was observed once. The V gene is TRBV15, the J gene TRBJ1-4, with a possible D match to TRBD1 (5 bases). Per germline, CDR1 LNHNV and CDR2 YYDKDF (reference sequence). The CDR3 spans 16 residues. Trimming took 0 bases from V and 3 from J, leaving 11 bases between them. CDR3 nucleotide sequence: TGTGCCACCAGCAGAGAATTAGGGGCGTCTAATGAAAAACTGTTTTTT. Translation gives CATSRELGASNEKLFF.

This clone was seen only a few times. The chain combines TRBV18 with TRBJ2-3; D uncertain. This CDR3 has 12 residues. CDR1 and CDR2 from the germline V gene are KGHSH and LQKENI. V was pared by 2 bases and J by 4 bases, with 4 bases between. CDR3 nucleotide sequence: TGTGCCAGCTCACCAATGGCAGATACGCAGTATTTT. Its protein product is CASSPMADTQYF.

J is TRBJ1-2 and V is TRBV5-5, with D unclear. CDR3 length: 14 residues. Germline V CDR1 and CDR2: SGHKS, YYEKEE (reference sequence). Trimming shortened V by 1 base and J by 2 bases, and 9 bases separated the two germline ends. Here the CDR3 DNA reads TGTGCCAGCAGCTTGTGGACCTCAAACTATGGCTACACCTTC. As protein: CASSLWTSNYGYTF.

The J gene is TRBJ2-7, the V gene TRBV11-2, with no clear D. V was pared by 4 bases and J by 3 bases, with 13 bases between. Germline CDR1 and CDR2: SGHAT and FQNNGV. This CDR3 has 14 amino acids. CDR3 sequence (DNA): TGTGCCAGCAGCTACCGTCAGGACCGCTACGAGCAGTACTTC. Protein: CASSYRQDRYEQYF.

The chain joins TRBV2 to TRBJ1-4, with D unresolved. Germline V gene lookup returns CDR1 SNHLY and CDR2 FYNNEI. The CDR3 runs to 13 residues. Trimming stripped 4 bases from V and 8 bases from J, with 11 bases between. CDR3 in DNA: TGTGCCAGCAGTGTGGTGGTGGGGGAAAAACTGTTTTTT. It is translated as CASSVVVGEKLFF.

CDR3 protein: CASSDGQGKEKLFF. The CDR3, as DNA: TGTGCCAGCAGTGACGGGCAGGGCAAGGAAAAACTGTTTTTT. The chain recombines TRBV6-4 with TRBJ1-4, with TRBD1 as a possible D gene (5 bases). Germline values: CDR1 MRHNA, CDR2 SNTAGT. CDR3 length: 14 residues. The V gene lost 2 bases and the J gene lost 8 bases, with 12 bases spanning the gap.

This clone turned up a few times. The J gene is TRBJ1-3, the V gene TRBV5-6; 7 positions agree with TRBD1. Germline V gene lookup returns CDR1 SGHDT and CDR2 YYEEEE. The CDR3 totals 16 residues. Unmatched junction bases numbered 8, after V lost 4 bases and J lost 1 base. CDR3 sequence (DNA): TGTGCCAGCAGCGGGGGCAGGGGGAATTCTGGAAACACCATATATTTT. The encoded protein is CASSGGRGNSGNTIYF.

The V call is TRBV5-6, the J call TRBJ1-3, with a tentative D call TRBD1 (5 bases). CDR1 and CDR2 from the germline V gene are SGHDT and YYEEEE. This CDR3 region has 15 residues. The V and J ends lost 0 bases and 8 bases respectively, with 15 bases between them. CDR3 residues: CASSLGGREADTIYF. In nucleotides, the CDR3 is TGTGCCAGCAGCTTGGGCGGCAGGGAGGCGGACACCATATATTTT.

The V and J genes are TRBV27 and TRBJ1-5; D gene unclear. CDR1 is MNHEY and CDR2 is SMNVEV in the germline V gene (reference sequence). This CDR3 comprises 10 residues. The germline V and J ends were trimmed by 10 bases and 7 bases, with 8 bases remaining between them. The DNA for the CDR3 is TGTGCCATGCTGTGGCAGCCCCAGCATTTT. It translates to CAMLWQPQHF.

This clone showed up just once. V is TRBV7-6 and J is TRBJ2-7; tentatively, D is TRBD1 (6 bases). Germline CDR1 is SGHVS and CDR2 is FNYEAQ. The CDR3 length is 15 residues. The V gene lost 5 bases and the J gene lost 5 bases, with 19 bases spanning the gap. CDR3: CASSDSPGEPDEQYF. The DNA of the CDR3 is TGTGCCAGCAGCGACTCCCCAGGGGAGCCGGACGAGCAGTACTTC.

This rearrangement joins TRBV9 to TRBJ2-3; 7 bases are a match to TRBD2. This CDR3 spans 15 amino acids. Per germline, CDR1 SGDLS and CDR2 YYNGEE. Trimming cost V 3 bases and J 6 bases; bases outside gene matches: 10. The DNA for the CDR3 is TGTGCCAGCAGCGGGACGACTAGCCGGGCGGATACGCAGTATTTT. Residues: CASSGTTSRADTQYF.

The rearrangement joins TRBV6-1 to TRBJ1-1; D is unclear. The CDR3 consists of 14 residues. Germline V gives CDR1 MNHNS, CDR2 SASEGT. V dropped 6 bases and J dropped 2 bases, with 13 bases sitting between them. The CDR3 DNA reads as TGTGCCAGCAGGGCCCCCGCATACAACACTGAAGCTTTCTTT. Amino acids: CASRAPAYNTEAFF.

The chain has TRBV30 and TRBJ1-5; no firm D call. The CDR3 runs to 15 residues. Between the trimmed V and J ends, which lost 0 bases and 5 bases, there was a span of 14 bases. Germline CDR1 reads GTSNPN; CDR2 reads SVGIG (reference sequence). The CDR3 bases are TGTGCCTGGAGTGTATCTGGCCTGTACCATCAGCCCCAGCATTTT. It yields the protein CAWSVSGLYHQPQHF.

This chain links TRBV5-1 with TRBJ2-7; 11 bases agree with TRBD2. Germline V CDR1 and CDR2: SGHRS, YFSETQ. V gave up 2 bases and J gave up 3 bases; unmatched junction bases: 7. This CDR3 is 16 amino acids long. The CDR3 loop is CASSFGLAGPLYEQYF. CDR3 DNA sequence: TGCGCCAGCAGCTTCGGACTAGCGGGTCCTCTCTACGAGCAGTACTTC.